The clone carrying this T cell receptor beta chain was found many times. Its antigen is unidentified. J gave up 3 bases and V 5 bases, and 6 bases lay outside the gene matches. Germline CDR1 and CDR2: SGHTA and FQGNSA. The CDR3 length is 14 residues. These data are taken from a study of human T cells and chemical hapten exposure. Study in general: Alopecia areata, totalis or universalis affected patients, mainly female. Overall study results and limits: The study found that DPC sensitization did not change TCRs above 1 in 1000 frequency. PT1 expanded TCR numbers tracked positively with patch test score.

Time point: patch test 1, 2 weeks after DPC sensitization. The treatment denotes: therapeutic diphenylcyclopropenone sensitization with weekly scalp DPC. Total RNA was isolated from whole blood that had not been fractionated. Each CDR3 protein is one row after TCRdb ran MiXCR on the RACE reads. The table has 90,000 to 120,000 distinct CDR3 sequences, 11% seen once. The sequence came from a middle-aged woman with alopecia areata. Some clones in this sample may be carry-over from other donors' samples. This chain joins TRBV7-2 and TRBJ2-7, with 8 bases lining up with TRBD1. The sample here was whole blood, taken in connection with sensitization to the hapten diphenylcyclopropenone (DPC). CDR3 loop: CASSQGQVLYEQYF. The CDR3 coding sequence is TGTGCCAGCAGCCAGGGACAGGTCCTCTACGAGCAGTACTTC.